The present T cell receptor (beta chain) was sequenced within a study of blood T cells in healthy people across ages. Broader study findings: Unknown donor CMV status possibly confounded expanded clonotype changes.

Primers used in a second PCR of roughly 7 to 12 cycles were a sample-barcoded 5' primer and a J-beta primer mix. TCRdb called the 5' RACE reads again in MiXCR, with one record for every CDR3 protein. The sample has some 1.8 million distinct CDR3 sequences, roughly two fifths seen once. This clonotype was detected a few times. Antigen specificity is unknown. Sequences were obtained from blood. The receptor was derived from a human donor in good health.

The DNA of the CDR3 is TGCGCCAGCAGCCAACTTAGATGGACTGAAGCTTTCTTT. It specifies CASSQLRWTEAFF. The chain recombines TRBV4-3 with TRBJ1-1, with D hard to call. Per germline, CDR1 LGHNA and CDR2 YSLEER. This CDR3 region has 13 residues. Trimming stripped 2 bases from V and 5 bases from J, with 9 bases between.